The 12 T cell receptor beta chains in this list originate from one sample, sequenced in a study of type 1 regulatory T cells. Notes on the study in general: Compared with non-Tr1 cells, Tr1 cells showed a narrower TCR repertoire.

Their antigens are not known. In TCRdb, the reads were re-called with MiXCR into one record per CDR3 protein. The table lists around 64,000 distinct CDR3 sequences, under 25% of them singletons. Sequenced input: cultured type 1 regulatory T (Tr1) cells, either the whole culture or a sorted fraction (not recorded which). The receptors derive from a human donor in good health.

The chain carries TRBV15 and TRBJ1-1; no firm D call. Trimming pared 2 bases from V and 2 bases from J, leaving 12 bases between. Germline V gene lookup returns CDR1 LNHNV and CDR2 YYDKDF (reference sequence). The CDR3 is 15 residues long. The CDR3 sequence is CATSRLGQANTEAFF. CDR3 sequence (DNA): TGTGCCACCAGCAGATTAGGGCAAGCAAACACTGAAGCTTTCTTT.

The genes are TRBV5-1 and TRBJ2-7; TRBD2 aligns across 12 bases. Germline values: CDR1 SGHRS, CDR2 YFSETQ. The trim removed 5 bases at V and 5 bases at J, leaving 5 bases unmatched. There are 14 residues in the CDR3. The CDR3 sequence: CASRRLAGDHEQYF. The CDR3 DNA reads as TGCGCCAGCAGACGACTAGCGGGAGACCACGAGCAGTACTTC.

This clonotype has only a few counts. The chain uses TRBV20-1 and TRBJ1-2; TRBD1 matches 7 bases. Per germline, CDR1 DFQATT and CDR2 SNEGSKA (reference sequence). The trim removed 1 base at V and 14 bases at J, leaving 13 bases unmatched. This CDR3 has 13 amino acids. In DNA, the CDR3 is TGCAGTGCTAGAGGGGGGACAGACAAGAATCGGACCTTC. Encoded protein: CSARGGTDKNRTF.

This chain links TRBV12-3 or TRBV12-4 with TRBJ1-4, with D possibly matching TRBD1 (5 bases). The CDR3 spans 12 residues. V shed 6 bases and J shed 6 bases, with 8 bases lying between them. As DNA, the CDR3 is TGTGCCAGCAGCAGGGCGTATGAAAAACTGTTTTTT. Translation: CASSRAYEKLFF.

This clonotype appeared a few times. The V call is TRBV7-3, the J call TRBJ1-1, with 10 bases aligning to TRBD1. V lost 2 bases to trimming and J lost 2 bases; unmatched junction nucleotides: 14. The CDR3 contains 19 residues. The germline V gene encodes CDR1 SGHTA and CDR2 FQGTGA. This CDR3 reads CASSLVEDWGTGVNTEAFF. In DNA form, the CDR3 reads TGTGCCAGCAGCTTAGTGGAGGATTGGGGGACAGGGGTTAACACTGAAGCTTTCTTT.

The V and J genes are TRBV20-1 and TRBJ1-2, with TRBD1 matching over 7 bases. The CDR3 runs to 16 residues. CDR1 is DFQATT and CDR2 is SNEGSKA in the germline V gene (reference sequence). V shed 1 base and J 4 bases; nucleotides not matched to a gene: 12. CDR3 nucleotides: TGCAGTGCTAGAGCGACCGCGGGACAGACTTCCTATGGCTACACCTTC. Encoded protein: CSARATAGQTSYGYTF.

There are a few counts of this clonotype. The chain carries TRBV3-1 and TRBJ1-5; tentatively, D is TRBD1 (5 bases). Germline CDR1 reads LGHDT; CDR2 reads YNNKEL (reference sequence). CDR3 length: 15 amino acids. V shed 2 bases and J shed 4 bases, with 12 bases lying between them. The DNA of the CDR3 is TGTGCCAGCAGCCAATTTTCCGGGGGGAATCAGCCCCAGCATTTT. Translated: CASSQFSGGNQPQHF.

The V and J genes are TRBV5-6 and TRBJ1-1; no reliable D call. Between the trimmed V and J ends, which lost 4 bases and 0 bases, there was a span of 13 bases. This CDR3 is 15 amino acids long. Germline V lookup: CDR1 SGHDT, CDR2 YYEEEE. Here the CDR3 reads CASSRRRRMNTEAFF. The CDR3, as DNA: TGTGCCAGCAGCCGCCGACGGAGGATGAACACTGAAGCTTTCTTT.

This chain uses TRBV15 with TRBJ2-2; 10 nucleotides line up with TRBD2. CDR3 length: 17 residues. From germline, CDR1 is LNHNV and CDR2 YYDKDF (reference sequence). Trimming at V came to 4 bases and at J to 7 bases, leaving 12 bases not matched to a gene. DNA of the CDR3: TGTGCCACCAGCAAAGGCCTAGCGGGAGAAGGAAGCGGGGAGCTGTTTTTT. This sequence encodes CATSKGLAGEGSGELFF. Full variable domain (remainder filled in from reference TRBV15 and TRBJ2-2): DAMVIQNPRYQVTQFGKPVTLSCSQTLNHNVMYWYQQKSSQAPKLLFHYYDKDFNNEADTPDNFQSRRPNTSFCFLDIRSPGLGDTAMYLCATSKGLAGEGSGELFFGEGSRLTVL.

In regard to this clonotype: This is likely a read error, given that the CDR3 carries no conserved phenylalanine or tryptophan at its end. This rearrangement joins TRBV10-3 to TRBJ2-7; 9 nucleotides line up with TRBD1. The J segment lost 3 bases and the V segment lost 6 bases, leaving 6 bases of the junction unmatched. Germline loops: CDR1 ENHRY, CDR2 SYGVKD. The CDR3 consists of 14 residues. The CDR3 sequence: CAISPGQGGYEQYL. The CDR3 DNA is TGTGCCATCAGCCCGGGACAGGGAGGCTACGAGCAGTACCTC.

This chain joins TRBV10-3 and TRBJ1-2, with 12 bases matching TRBD1. The CDR3 spans 16 residues. Germline CDR1 ENHRY, CDR2 SYGVKD. Trimming cost V 0 bases and J 6 bases; bases outside gene matches: 5. The CDR3 region has the DNA TGTGCCATCAGTGAGTCCGGGACAGGGGGCGCAGATGGCTACACCTTC. The encoded protein is CAISESGTGGADGYTF.

In its sample, this clonotype was seen a few times. The chain employs TRBV30 and TRBJ1-1; TRBD1 might be the D (6 bases). Between the trimmed V and J ends, which lost 5 bases and 5 bases, there was a span of 24 bases. CDR3 size: 16 residues. The germline CDR1 and CDR2 sequences are GTSNPN and SVGIG (reference sequence). The CDR3 loop reads CAWFSGMGGATTEAFF. The CDR3, as DNA: TGTGCCTGGTTTTCCGGGATGGGGGGCGCCACGACTGAAGCTTTCTTT.